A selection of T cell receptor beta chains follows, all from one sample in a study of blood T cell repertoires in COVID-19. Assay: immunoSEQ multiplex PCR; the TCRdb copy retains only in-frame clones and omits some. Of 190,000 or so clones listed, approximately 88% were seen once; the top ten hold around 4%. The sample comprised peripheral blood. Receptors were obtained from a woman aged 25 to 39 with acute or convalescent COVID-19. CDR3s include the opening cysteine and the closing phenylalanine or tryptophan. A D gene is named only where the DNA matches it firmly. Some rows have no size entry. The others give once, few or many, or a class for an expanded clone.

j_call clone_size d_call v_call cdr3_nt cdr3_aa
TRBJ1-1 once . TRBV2 TGTGCCAGCATGGAGGGGACTGAAGCTTTCTTT CASMEGTEAFF
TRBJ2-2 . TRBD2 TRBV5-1 TGCGCCAGCAGCCCGGGGACTAGCGGAACCGGGGAGCTGTTTTTT CASSPGTSGTGELFF
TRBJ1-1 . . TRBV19 TGTGCCAGCACCGTCCGGGGGAACACTGAAGCTTTCTTT CASTVRGNTEAFF
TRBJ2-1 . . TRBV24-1 TGTGCCACCAGTGATTTGGGGACTTTCAATGAGCAGTTCTTC CATSDLGTFNEQFF
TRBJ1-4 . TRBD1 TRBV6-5 TGTGCCAGCAGTTTTCAGGGGGACGGTGAAAAACTGTTTTTT CASSFQGDGEKLFF
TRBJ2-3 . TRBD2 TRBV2 TGTGCCAGCAGTGAACTCCGAGGGCGGGAGGGCCTGAATACGCAGTATTTT CASSELRGREGLNTQYF
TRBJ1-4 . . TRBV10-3 TGTGCCATCAGCGGAGGAAGGTCTGAAAAACTGTTTTTT CAISGGRSEKLFF
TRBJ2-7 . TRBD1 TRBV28 TGTGCCAGCAGTTTTCGACAGGGGGCGGACGAGCAGTACTTC CASSFRQGADEQYF
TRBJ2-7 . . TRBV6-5 TGTGCCAGCAGCTTCAAGGACAGTAAGTACGAGCAGTACTTC CASSFKDSKYEQYF
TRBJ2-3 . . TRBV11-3 TGTGCCAGCAGCTTACAGGGCCAAGGAGATACGCAGTATTTT CASSLQGQGDTQYF
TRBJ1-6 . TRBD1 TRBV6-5 TGTGCCAGCAGGCGGACAGGGACCTATAATTCACCCCTCCACTTT CASRRTGTYNSPLHF
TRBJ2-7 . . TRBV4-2 TGTGCCAGCAGCCAAGTCACTAGCATCGACGAGCAGTACTTC CASSQVTSIDEQYF
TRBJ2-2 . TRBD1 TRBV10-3 TGTGCCATTAGGGGGCGCAGCTGGGAGCTGTTTTTT CAIRGRSWELFF
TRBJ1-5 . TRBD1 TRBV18 TGTGCCAGCTCACTTCAGGGGGTTAATCAGCCCCAGCATTTT CASSLQGVNQPQHF
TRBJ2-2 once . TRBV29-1 TGCAGCGTTGAAGATTCGGGACTCGCCGGGGAGCTGTTTTTT CSVEDSGLAGELFF
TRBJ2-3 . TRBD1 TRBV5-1 TGCGCCAGCAGCTACCTGACAGGGGTAATGGACACAGATACGCAGTATTTT CASSYLTGVMDTDTQYF
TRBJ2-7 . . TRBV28 TGTGCCAGCAGCCCGCCGACTAGGCCCGTTACGGGCTACGAGCAGTACTTC CASSPPTRPVTGYEQYF
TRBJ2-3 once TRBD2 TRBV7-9 TGTGCCACCGGACTAGCGGAGGGCACAGATACGCAGTATTTT CATGLAEGTDTQYF
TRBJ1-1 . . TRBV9 TGTGCCAGCGGGGGGGGAAATACTGAAGCTTTCTTT CASGGGNTEAFF
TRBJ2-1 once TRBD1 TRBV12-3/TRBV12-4 TGTGCCAGCAGCCGACAGGGGGCAGAGGAGCAGTTCTTC CASSRQGAEEQFF
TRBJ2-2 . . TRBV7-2 TGTGCCAGCAGCTTCATGTTGGCCACCGGGGAGCTGTTTTTT CASSFMLATGELFF
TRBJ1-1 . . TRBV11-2 TGTGCCAGCATGACAGGAGAGAGCACTGAAGCTTTCTTT CASMTGESTEAFF
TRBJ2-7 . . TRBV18 TGTGCCAGCTCTCCCCTACAGGGGACTCCCTACGAGCAGTACTTC CASSPLQGTPYEQYF
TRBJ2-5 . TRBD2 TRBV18 TGTGCCAGCTCACCTAATATAGCGGGAGCTGAAGAGACCCAGTACTTC CASSPNIAGAEETQYF
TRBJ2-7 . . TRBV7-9 TGTGCCAGCAGTGTAGGAGCCGCCTCCTACGAGCAGTACTTC CASSVGAASYEQYF
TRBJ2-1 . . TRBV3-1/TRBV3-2 TGTGCCAGCAGCCACTTCTCGGATGAGCAGTTCTTC CASSHFSDEQFF
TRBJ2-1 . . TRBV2 TGTGCCAGCAGTTCCGAGAGCTCCTACAATGAGCAGTTCTTC CASSSESSYNEQFF
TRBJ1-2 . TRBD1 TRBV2 TGTGCCCCCGGGGGGGACAGGGGCCTCCCGATGGGTGGCTACACCTTC CAPGGDRGLPMGGYTF
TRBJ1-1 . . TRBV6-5 TGTGCCAGCAGTTACTCTGGCGGGGATATAGCTTTCTTT CASSYSGGDIAFF
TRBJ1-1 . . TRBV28 TGTGCCAGCAGTTTAGGCTTTAACACTGAAGCTTTCTTT CASSLGFNTEAFF
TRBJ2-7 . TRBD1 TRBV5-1 TGCGCCAGCAGCGAACCGGGACAGATATACGAGCAGTACTTC CASSEPGQIYEQYF
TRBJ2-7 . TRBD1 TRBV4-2 TGTGCCAGCAGCCAAGGAGGGACAGCTTCCTTCGAGCAGTACTTC CASSQGGTASFEQYF
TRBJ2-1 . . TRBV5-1 TGCGCCAGCAGCTTGGGTTCCAGGGGCCGGTCCATAGATGAGCAGTTCTTC CASSLGSRGRSIDEQFF
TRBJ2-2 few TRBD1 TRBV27 TGTGCCAGCAGTAACAGGGGAAGCACCGGGGAGCTGTTTTTT CASSNRGSTGELFF
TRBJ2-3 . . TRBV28 TGTGCCAGCAAAAACAGGGCGCAGAGCACAGATACGCAGTATTTT CASKNRAQSTDTQYF
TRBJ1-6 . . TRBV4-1 TGCGCCAGCAGCCAACCCCCTCTGGGGCTTTCACCCCTCCACTTT CASSQPPLGLSPLHF
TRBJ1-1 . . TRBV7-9 TGTGCCAGCAGCTTAGGGTCGCAGGAAGCTTTCTTT CASSLGSQEAFF
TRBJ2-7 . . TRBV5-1 TGCGCCAGCAGTTCGGAGCCAGTTGAAGAGCAGTACTTC CASSSEPVEEQYF
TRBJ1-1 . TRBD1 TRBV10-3 TGTGCCATCAGGGGGACAGGAGACGGGACTGAAGCTTTCTTT CAIRGTGDGTEAFF
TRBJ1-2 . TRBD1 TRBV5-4 TGTGCCAGCAGCTTCGAGGGGGCGAGAGGCTACACCTTC CASSFEGARGYTF
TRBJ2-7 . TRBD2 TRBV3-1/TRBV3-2 TGTGCCAGCACGAAGGCGGGAGGGCCTCCCTACGAGCAGTACTTC CASTKAGGPPYEQYF
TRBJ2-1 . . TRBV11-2 TGTGCCAGCAGCTTAGGGCGGAATGAGCAGTTCTTC CASSLGRNEQFF
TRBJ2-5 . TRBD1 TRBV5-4 TGTGCCAGCAGCTTCCGGCAGGGGGCTGGGGAGACCCAGTACTTC CASSFRQGAGETQYF
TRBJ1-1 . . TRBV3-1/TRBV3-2 TGTGCCAGCAGCCGACAGGAATTGAACACTGAAGCTTTCTTT CASSRQELNTEAFF
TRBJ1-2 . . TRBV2 TGTGCCAGCATTGGAGGGATCGGCTATGGCTACACCTTC CASIGGIGYGYTF
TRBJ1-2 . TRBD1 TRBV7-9 TGTGCCAGCACCTATTGGGACAGGGCTATCTATGGCTACACCTTC CASTYWDRAIYGYTF